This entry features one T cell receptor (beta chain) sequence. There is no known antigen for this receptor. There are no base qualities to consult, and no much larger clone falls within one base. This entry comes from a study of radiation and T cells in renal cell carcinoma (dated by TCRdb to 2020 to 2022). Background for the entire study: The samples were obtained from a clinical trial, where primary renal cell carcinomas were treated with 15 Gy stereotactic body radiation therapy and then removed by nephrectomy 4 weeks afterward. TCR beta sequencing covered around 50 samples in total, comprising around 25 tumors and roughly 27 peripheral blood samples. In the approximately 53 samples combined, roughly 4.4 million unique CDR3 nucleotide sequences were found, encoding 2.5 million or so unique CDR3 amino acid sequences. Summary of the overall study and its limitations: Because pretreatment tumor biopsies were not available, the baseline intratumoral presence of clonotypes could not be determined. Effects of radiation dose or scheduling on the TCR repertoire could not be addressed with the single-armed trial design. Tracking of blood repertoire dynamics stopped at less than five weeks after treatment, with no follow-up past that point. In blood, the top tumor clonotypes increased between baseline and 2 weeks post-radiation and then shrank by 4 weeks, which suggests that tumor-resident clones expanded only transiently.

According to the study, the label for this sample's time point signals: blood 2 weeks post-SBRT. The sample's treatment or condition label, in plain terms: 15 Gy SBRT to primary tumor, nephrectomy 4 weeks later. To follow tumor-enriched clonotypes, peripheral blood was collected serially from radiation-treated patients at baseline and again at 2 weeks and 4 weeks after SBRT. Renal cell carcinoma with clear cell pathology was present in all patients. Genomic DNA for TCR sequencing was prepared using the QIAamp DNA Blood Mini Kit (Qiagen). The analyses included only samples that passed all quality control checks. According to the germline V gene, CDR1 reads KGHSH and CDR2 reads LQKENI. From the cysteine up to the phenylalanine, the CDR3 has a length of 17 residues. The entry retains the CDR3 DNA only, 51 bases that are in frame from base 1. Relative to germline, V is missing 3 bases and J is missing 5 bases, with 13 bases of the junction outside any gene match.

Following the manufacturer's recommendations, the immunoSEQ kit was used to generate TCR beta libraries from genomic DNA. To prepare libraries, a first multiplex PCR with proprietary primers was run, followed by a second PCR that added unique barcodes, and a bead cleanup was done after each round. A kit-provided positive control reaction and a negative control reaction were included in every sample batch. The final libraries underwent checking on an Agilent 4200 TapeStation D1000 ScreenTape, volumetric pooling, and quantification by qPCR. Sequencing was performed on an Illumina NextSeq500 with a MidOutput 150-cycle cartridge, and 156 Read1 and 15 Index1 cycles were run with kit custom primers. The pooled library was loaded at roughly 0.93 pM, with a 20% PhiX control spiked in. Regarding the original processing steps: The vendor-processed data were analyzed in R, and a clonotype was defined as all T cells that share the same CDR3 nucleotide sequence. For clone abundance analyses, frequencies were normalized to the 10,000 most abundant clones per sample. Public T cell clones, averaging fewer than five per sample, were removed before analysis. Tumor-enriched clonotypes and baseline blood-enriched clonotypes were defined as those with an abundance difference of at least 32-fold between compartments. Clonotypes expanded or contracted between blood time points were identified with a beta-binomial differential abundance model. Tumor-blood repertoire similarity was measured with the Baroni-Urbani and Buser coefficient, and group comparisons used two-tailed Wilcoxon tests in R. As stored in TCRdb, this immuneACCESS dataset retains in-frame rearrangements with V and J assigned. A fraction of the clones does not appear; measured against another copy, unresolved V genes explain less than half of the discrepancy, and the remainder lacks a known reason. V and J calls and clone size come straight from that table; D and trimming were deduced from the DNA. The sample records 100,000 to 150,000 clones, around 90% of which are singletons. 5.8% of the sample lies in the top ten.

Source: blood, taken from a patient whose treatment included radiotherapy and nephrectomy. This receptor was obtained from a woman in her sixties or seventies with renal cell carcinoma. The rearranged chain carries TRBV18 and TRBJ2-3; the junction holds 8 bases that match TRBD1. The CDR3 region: CASSPPRDRGGGDTQYF. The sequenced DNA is TGTGCCAGCTCACCCCCACGAGACAGGGGCGGAGGAGATACGCAGTATTTT.